The rows below give T cell receptor beta chains drawn from one sample of a study of T-cell memory formation after mild COVID-19. TCRdb used MiXCR to reprocess the 5' RACE reads, holding one entry per CDR3 protein. The sample gives 200,000 to 250,000 distinct CDR3 sequences, approximately 10% of which show up once; 3.5% is in the top ten. The specimen sequenced was PBMCs or a T cell subset sorted from them (not recorded which). These receptors all stem from a man aged 18 to 29 who had mild COVID-19 (a few samples of this study predate the infection). Cell type and time point are not known. The CDR3 runs from the conserved cysteine through the conserved F or W. A D gene is named only where the DNA matches it firmly. Size values are once, few and many counts, or a class for expanded clones, and some rows have none.

j_call: TRBJ2-1
clone_size: few
d_call: TRBD2
v_call: TRBV5-4
cdr3_aa: CASSLMVGGEEFF
cdr3_nt: TGTGCCAGCAGCTTAATGGTCGGGGGGGAAGAGTTCTTC

j_call: TRBJ2-7
clone_size: few
d_call: NA
v_call: TRBV3-1
cdr3_aa: CASSPRLGSYEQYF
cdr3_nt: TGTGCCAGCAGCCCGAGACTAGGGTCCTACGAGCAGTACTTC

j_call: TRBJ1-3
clone_size: NA
d_call: NA
v_call: TRBV4-3
cdr3_aa: CASRATSGNTIYF
cdr3_nt: TGCGCCAGCAGGGCAACCTCTGGAAACACCATATATTTT

j_call: TRBJ2-3
clone_size: NA
d_call: NA
v_call: TRBV5-1
cdr3_aa: CASSSEAIDTQYF
cdr3_nt: TGCGCCAGCAGCTCGGAGGCCATAGATACGCAGTATTTT

j_call: TRBJ2-4
clone_size: few
d_call: TRBD1
v_call: TRBV6-5
cdr3_aa: CASSYSGTGFIQYF
cdr3_nt: TGTGCCAGCAGTTACTCTGGGACAGGGTTTATTCAGTACTTC

j_call: TRBJ2-1
clone_size: few
d_call: NA
v_call: TRBV7-2
cdr3_aa: CASTRGSSDEQFF
cdr3_nt: TGTGCCAGCACGCGGGGTTCGAGCGATGAGCAGTTCTTC

j_call: TRBJ1-2
clone_size: NA
d_call: TRBD1
v_call: TRBV6-2/TRBV6-3
cdr3_aa: CASTGSRGSLLGYTF
cdr3_nt: TGTGCCAGCACCGGATCCAGGGGGAGCTTACTCGGCTACACCTTC

j_call: TRBJ2-3
clone_size: many
d_call: NA
v_call: TRBV4-3
cdr3_aa: CASSQALADTQYF
cdr3_nt: TGCGCCAGCAGCCAAGCTTTGGCAGATACGCAGTATTTT

j_call: TRBJ2-5
clone_size: many
d_call: NA
v_call: TRBV7-3
cdr3_aa: CASSLDMEETQYF
cdr3_nt: TGTGCCAGCAGCTTGGACATGGAAGAGACCCAGTACTTC

j_call: TRBJ2-4
clone_size: NA
d_call: NA
v_call: TRBV5-1
cdr3_aa: CASSPGRDRNIQYF
cdr3_nt: TGCGCCAGCAGCCCCGGACGGGATAGAAACATTCAGTACTTC

j_call: TRBJ1-2
clone_size: few
d_call: NA
v_call: TRBV7-9
cdr3_aa: CASSLMYSGLDYGYTF
cdr3_nt: TGTGCCAGCAGCCTCATGTACTCAGGGTTGGACTATGGCTACACCTTC

j_call: TRBJ2-6
clone_size: many
d_call: NA
v_call: TRBV28
cdr3_aa: CASFSSGANVLTF
cdr3_nt: TGTGCCAGCTTTAGCTCTGGGGCCAACGTCCTGACTTTC

j_call: TRBJ1-6
clone_size: NA
d_call: NA
v_call: TRBV5-6
cdr3_aa: CASSFVAGSSPLHF
cdr3_nt: TGTGCCAGCAGCTTTGTGGCAGGATCTTCACCCCTCCACTTT

j_call: TRBJ2-1
clone_size: few
d_call: NA
v_call: TRBV2
cdr3_aa: CASSYGPLDEQFF
cdr3_nt: TGTGCCAGCAGTTACGGCCCACTGGATGAGCAGTTCTTC

j_call: TRBJ1-3
clone_size: NA
d_call: NA
v_call: TRBV5-4
cdr3_aa: CASSVGPDTGNTIYF
cdr3_nt: TGTGCCAGCAGCGTAGGCCCGGACACTGGAAACACCATATATTTT

j_call: TRBJ2-4
clone_size: NA
d_call: NA
v_call: TRBV4-1
cdr3_aa: CASSGFSKNIQYF
cdr3_nt: TGCGCCAGCAGTGGCTTCTCTAAAAACATTCAGTACTTC

j_call: TRBJ2-3
clone_size: NA
d_call: TRBD2
v_call: TRBV5-1
cdr3_aa: CASSLGGGRTGTDTQYF
cdr3_nt: TGCGCCAGCAGCTTGGGCGGGGGGAGAACCGGGACAGATACGCAGTATTTT

j_call: TRBJ1-1
clone_size: few
d_call: TRBD1
v_call: TRBV20-1
cdr3_aa: CSASSAGGIAEAFF
cdr3_nt: TGCAGTGCTAGTTCGGCAGGGGGCATCGCTGAAGCTTTCTTT

j_call: TRBJ2-3
clone_size: NA
d_call: NA
v_call: TRBV5-1
cdr3_aa: CASKLASATDTQYF
cdr3_nt: TGCGCCAGCAAGTTGGCTAGCGCTACAGATACGCAGTATTTT

j_call: TRBJ1-1
clone_size: many
d_call: TRBD1
v_call: TRBV20-1
cdr3_aa: CSATRQGAGTEAFF
cdr3_nt: TGCAGTGCAACCCGACAGGGGGCGGGCACTGAAGCTTTCTTT

j_call: TRBJ1-3
clone_size: NA
d_call: NA
v_call: TRBV15
cdr3_aa: CATSVRSGNTIYF
cdr3_nt: TGTGCCACCAGCGTGAGATCTGGAAACACCATATATTTT

j_call: TRBJ2-2
clone_size: NA
d_call: NA
v_call: TRBV18
cdr3_aa: CASSSRQTANTGELFF
cdr3_nt: TGTGCCAGCTCATCACGACAGACAGCGAACACCGGGGAGCTGTTTTTT

j_call: TRBJ2-1
clone_size: NA
d_call: TRBD2
v_call: TRBV4-2
cdr3_aa: CASSHGTSGGYNEQFF
cdr3_nt: TGTGCCAGCAGCCACGGGACTAGCGGAGGCTACAATGAGCAGTTCTTC

j_call: TRBJ1-1
clone_size: NA
d_call: TRBD1
v_call: TRBV24-1
cdr3_aa: CATIQGSDTEAFF
cdr3_nt: TGTGCCACCATACAGGGGAGCGACACTGAAGCTTTCTTT

j_call: TRBJ2-2
clone_size: many
d_call: TRBD2
v_call: TRBV5-1
cdr3_aa: CASSLAGGSNTGELFF
cdr3_nt: TGCGCCAGCAGCCTAGCGGGGGGTTCGAACACCGGGGAGCTGTTTTTT

j_call: TRBJ2-3
clone_size: NA
d_call: TRBD2
v_call: TRBV12-3/TRBV12-4
cdr3_aa: CASSHRLAGRTDTQYF
cdr3_nt: TGTGCCAGCAGTCACCGACTAGCGGGGCGCACAGATACGCAGTATTTT

j_call: TRBJ2-5
clone_size: few
d_call: NA
v_call: TRBV14
cdr3_aa: CASRKQGQETQYF
cdr3_nt: TGTGCCAGCAGGAAACAGGGTCAAGAGACCCAGTACTTC

j_call: TRBJ2-1
clone_size: few
d_call: NA
v_call: TRBV3-1
cdr3_aa: CASSQDWSSRAQFF
cdr3_nt: TGTGCCAGCAGCCAAGATTGGTCTTCGCGGGCCCAGTTCTTC

j_call: TRBJ1-3
clone_size: few
d_call: NA
v_call: TRBV7-6
cdr3_aa: CASSTSGLAGNTIYF
cdr3_nt: TGTGCCAGCAGCACCTCCGGCCTGGCTGGAAACACCATATATTTT

j_call: TRBJ2-3
clone_size: many
d_call: NA
v_call: TRBV5-1
cdr3_aa: CASSLEAADTQYF
cdr3_nt: TGCGCCAGCAGCTTGGAGGCAGCGGATACGCAGTATTTT

j_call: TRBJ2-5
clone_size: NA
d_call: TRBD1
v_call: TRBV27
cdr3_aa: CASSLSRDRGTQYF
cdr3_nt: TGTGCCAGCAGCCTCAGCCGGGACAGGGGAACCCAGTACTTC

j_call: TRBJ2-1
clone_size: many
d_call: NA
v_call: TRBV29-1
cdr3_aa: CSVEGFYSDEQFF
cdr3_nt: TGCAGCGTTGAGGGCTTCTATTCCGATGAGCAGTTCTTC

j_call: TRBJ1-1
clone_size: many
d_call: NA
v_call: TRBV7-2
cdr3_aa: CASSLVGLNTEAFF
cdr3_nt: TGTGCCAGCAGCTTAGTGGGGTTGAACACTGAAGCTTTCTTT

j_call: TRBJ1-1
clone_size: NA
d_call: NA
v_call: TRBV28
cdr3_aa: CASSNAGKAFF
cdr3_nt: TGTGCCAGCAGTAACGCAGGGAAAGCTTTCTTT

j_call: TRBJ1-4
clone_size: NA
d_call: NA
v_call: TRBV7-2
cdr3_aa: CASSPSGPALKLFF
cdr3_nt: TGTGCCAGCAGCCCCTCGGGACCCGCCTTAAAACTGTTTTTT

j_call: TRBJ2-3
clone_size: few
d_call: TRBD2
v_call: TRBV6-5
cdr3_aa: CASSRRGGVSDTQYF
cdr3_nt: TGTGCCAGCAGTCGACGGGGGGGCGTTTCAGATACGCAGTATTTT

j_call: TRBJ2-2
clone_size: few
d_call: NA
v_call: TRBV7-2
cdr3_aa: CASLRQPNTGELFF
cdr3_nt: TGTGCCAGCTTGAGGCAGCCGAACACCGGGGAGCTGTTTTTT

j_call: TRBJ1-2
clone_size: NA
d_call: TRBD1
v_call: TRBV5-1
cdr3_aa: CASSLAPQGVDYGYTF
cdr3_nt: TGCGCCAGCAGCTTGGCGCCACAGGGGGTAGACTATGGCTACACCTTC

j_call: TRBJ1-4
clone_size: few
d_call: NA
v_call: TRBV25-1
cdr3_aa: CASSEYGIQLFF
cdr3_nt: TGTGCCAGCAGTGAATATGGCATACAGCTGTTTTTT

j_call: TRBJ2-5
clone_size: NA
d_call: NA
v_call: TRBV6-1
cdr3_aa: CASSKPTPLETQYF
cdr3_nt: TGTGCCAGCAGTAAACCAACTCCGCTGGAGACCCAGTACTTC

j_call: TRBJ2-2
clone_size: few
d_call: NA
v_call: TRBV5-1
cdr3_aa: CASSLGQDTGELFF
cdr3_nt: TGCGCCAGCAGCTTGGGTCAGGACACCGGGGAGCTGTTTTTT

j_call: TRBJ2-2
clone_size: few
d_call: NA
v_call: TRBV12-3/TRBV12-4
cdr3_aa: CASSFGGGYSGELFF
cdr3_nt: TGTGCCAGCAGTTTTGGGGGCGGGTATAGCGGGGAGCTGTTTTTT

j_call: TRBJ2-3
clone_size: few
d_call: NA
v_call: TRBV7-9
cdr3_aa: CASELDTQYF
cdr3_nt: TGTGCCAGTGAATTAGATACGCAGTATTTT

j_call: TRBJ2-1
clone_size: few
d_call: TRBD2
v_call: TRBV19
cdr3_aa: CASRGLAGRSYNEQFF
cdr3_nt: TGTGCCAGTAGAGGACTAGCGGGGAGGTCCTACAATGAGCAGTTCTTC

j_call: TRBJ2-5
clone_size: few
d_call: TRBD2
v_call: TRBV7-9
cdr3_aa: CASASGTRETQYF
cdr3_nt: TGTGCCAGCGCTAGCGGGACAAGGGAGACCCAGTACTTC

j_call: TRBJ2-7
clone_size: NA
d_call: NA
v_call: TRBV20-1
cdr3_aa: CSARRGGLSEQYF
cdr3_nt: TGCAGTGCGCGAAGGGGGGGGCTCTCCGAGCAGTACTTC

j_call: TRBJ1-5
clone_size: NA
d_call: NA
v_call: TRBV7-8
cdr3_aa: CASSSPRQPQHF
cdr3_nt: TGTGCCAGCAGCTCCCCACGACAGCCCCAGCATTTT

j_call: TRBJ2-7
clone_size: NA
d_call: NA
v_call: TRBV20-1
cdr3_aa: CSVASGYEQYF
cdr3_nt: TGCAGTGTTGCGTCGGGGTACGAGCAGTACTTC

j_call: TRBJ1-5
clone_size: few
d_call: TRBD1
v_call: TRBV12-3/TRBV12-4
cdr3_aa: CASSKGRGLQPQHF
cdr3_nt: TGTGCCAGCAGCAAAGGGAGGGGGCTTCAGCCCCAGCATTTT

j_call: TRBJ1-6
clone_size: NA
d_call: TRBD1
v_call: TRBV5-1
cdr3_aa: CASSLVGQGDSPLHF
cdr3_nt: TGCGCCAGCAGCTTGGTGGGACAGGGAGATTCACCCCTCCACTTT